The source of this T cell receptor beta chain is a study of shared clonotypes between healthy human individuals. Study results and limitations: Richness estimates generally favored naive over memory subsets. For naive CD4 cells, approximately 4.8% of clonotypes were shared across a handful of donors.

Germline V lookup: CDR1 PRHDT, CDR2 FYEKMQ (reference sequence). V lost 2 bases and J lost 6, with 12 bases in between. This CDR3 region has 14 residues. Deep-level settings were used for running the assay. Genomic DNA of every subset was divided equally among multiple immunoSEQ plates. Produced via immunoSEQ multiplex PCR; TCRdb's table is partial and in-frame only. The data contain about 680,000 clones, less than 85% of them singletons. Of note for this clone: Antigen specificity is unknown.

The J gene is TRBJ2-3, the V gene TRBV13, with D possibly TRBD2 on 5 matching bases. The sample comprised memory CD4+ T cells sorted from blood. Noted subset: CD45RA-negative fraction. The receptor was derived from a woman in her 30s in good health. The CDR3 is CASSLKTRGDTQYF. CDR3 nucleotides: TGTGCCAGCAGCTTAAAAACGAGAGGGGATACGCAGTATTTT.